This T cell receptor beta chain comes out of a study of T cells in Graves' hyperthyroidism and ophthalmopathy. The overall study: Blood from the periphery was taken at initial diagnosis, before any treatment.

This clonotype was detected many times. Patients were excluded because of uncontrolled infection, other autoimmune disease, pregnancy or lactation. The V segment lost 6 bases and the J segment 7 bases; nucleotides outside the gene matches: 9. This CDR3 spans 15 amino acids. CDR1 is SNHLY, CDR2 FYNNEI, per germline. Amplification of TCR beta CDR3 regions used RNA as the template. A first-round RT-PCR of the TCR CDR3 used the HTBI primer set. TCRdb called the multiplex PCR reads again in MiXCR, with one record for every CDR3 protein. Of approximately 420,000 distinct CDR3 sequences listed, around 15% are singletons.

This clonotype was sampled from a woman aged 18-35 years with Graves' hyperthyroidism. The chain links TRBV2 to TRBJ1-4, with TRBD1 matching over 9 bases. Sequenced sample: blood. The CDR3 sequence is CASRGQGLAGEKLFF. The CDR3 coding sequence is TGTGCCAGCAGGGGACAGGGCCTCGCTGGTGAAAAACTGTTTTTT.